The 20 T cell receptor beta chains given below trace back to one sample, sequenced in a study of OX40 agonist ivuxolimab in advanced cancers. Libraries were prepared by immunoSEQ multiplex PCR; TCRdb keeps only in-frame clonotypes and omits some of them. The top ten clones hold 1.2% to 1.5% of a sample with 50,000 to 65,000 clones, 80% to 90% of them seen once. The starting material was CD4+ or CD8+ T cells sorted from blood, obtained in a trial of the OX40 agonist ivuxolimab. The receptors stem from an adult with an advanced solid tumor such as melanoma, head and neck, liver or kidney cancer.

In the case of this clone: At one of its ends the junction is not consistent with the germline gene, which may arise from a read error. This rearrangement joins TRBV5-1 to TRBJ2-7; D is perhaps TRBD1 (6 bases). The CDR3 covers 15 residues. The V gene's germline CDR1 is SGHRS and CDR2 YFSETQ. The CDR3 DNA follows: TGCGCCAGCAGCGCCCCGGGACACCGCTCCAACGAGCAGTACTTC. It translates to CASSAPGHRSNEQYF.

The rearrangement joins TRBV4-1 to TRBJ1-2; D possibly corresponds to TRBD1 (6 bases). CDR1 and CDR2 from the germline V gene are MGHRA and YSYEKL. This CDR3 is 14 amino acids long. V dropped 1 base and J dropped 4 bases, with 10 bases sitting between them. This CDR3 is CASSQAQDSYGYTF. CDR3 DNA sequence: TGCGCCAGCAGCCAAGCTCAGGACAGCTATGGCTACACCTTC.

V gene TRBV6-5 combines with J gene TRBJ1-2; no reliable D call. The V end was cut by 0 bases, the J end by 10 bases, with 15 bases between. Germline V lookup: CDR1 MNHEY, CDR2 SVGAGI. The CDR3 is 14 residues long. The CDR3 nucleotides are TGTGCCAGCAGTTACTCCCGATCAATAATTGACTACACCTTC. Its translation: CASSYSRSIIDYTF.

The rearrangement uses TRBV25-1 and TRBJ1-4; D is uncertain. With 4 bases removed from V and 0 bases from J, the gap between germline ends came to 6 bases. The germline V gene encodes CDR1 MGHDK and CDR2 SYGVNS. This CDR3 has 14 amino acids. This chain's CDR3 is CASSALSTNEKLFF. The CDR3 nucleotides are TGTGCCAGCAGTGCCCTGTCAACTAATGAAAAACTGTTTTTT.

To note about this clone: A junction boundary mismatches the germline segment, possibly from a read error. The chain employs TRBV13 and TRBJ1-1, with 10 bases aligning to TRBD1. The CDR3 totals 12 residues. The germline CDR1 and CDR2 sequences are PRHDT and FYEKMQ (reference sequence). The chain's CDR3 is CASSLGQGRWIF. The DNA of the CDR3 is TGTGCCAGCAGTCTGGGACAGGGGCGATGGATCTTT. The variable domain in full, with the rest retrieved from reference TRBV13 and TRBJ1-1, is AAGVIQSPRHLIKEKRETATLKCYPIPRHDTVYWYQQGPGQDPQFLISFYEKMQSDKGSIPDRFSAQQFSDYHSELNMSSLELGDSALYFCASSLGQGRWIFGQGTRLTVV.

The chain joins TRBV11-3 to TRBJ2-1; 7 positions match TRBD1. The J segment lost 4 bases and the V segment lost 5 bases, leaving 5 bases of the junction unmatched. There are 14 residues in the CDR3. Germline-derived CDR1 and CDR2 are SGHNT and YENEEA. The CDR3 DNA follows: TGTGCCAGCAGCGGGGGACAGCAGTACAATGAGCAGTTCTTC. Translation gives CASSGGQQYNEQFF.

The rearrangement links TRBV2 to TRBJ1-2; D possibly corresponds to TRBD1 (6 bases). This CDR3 region has 13 residues. CDR1 is SNHLY and CDR2 is FYNNEI in the germline V gene. With 7 bases removed from V and 4 bases from J, the gap between germline ends came to 13 bases. In DNA, the CDR3 is TGTGCCAGCACCAGCCAGGGGATCTATGGCTACACCTTC. This codes for CASTSQGIYGYTF.

The rearrangement uses TRBV6-5 and TRBJ1-1; 11 bases agree with TRBD1. The CDR3 extends over 15 amino acids. With 4 bases clipped from V and 1 base from J, the junction kept 2 bases outside the gene matches. Germline V gene lookup returns CDR1 MNHEY and CDR2 SVGAGI. Here the CDR3 DNA reads TGTGCCAGCAGTTGGGGACAGGGGGGGAACACTGAAGCTTTCTTT. This translates into CASSWGQGGNTEAFF.

The chain carries TRBV5-1 and TRBJ2-1; D is perhaps TRBD1 or TRBD2 (5 bases each). CDR3 length: 11 amino acids. Germline values: CDR1 SGHRS, CDR2 YFSETQ. Trimming left V 2 bases short and J 14 bases short, with 11 bases between. This chain's CDR3 is CASSFAGSEFF. As DNA, the CDR3 is TGCGCCAGCAGCTTCGCAGGGAGTGAGTTCTTC.

J is TRBJ2-1 and V is TRBV6-5, with D possibly TRBD2 on 5 matching bases. V lost 5 bases and J 5 bases, leaving 10 bases between the germline ends. This CDR3 spans 13 amino acids. Germline V gene data show CDR1 as MNHEY and CDR2 as SVGAGI. CDR3 nucleotide sequence: TGTGCCAGCAGTACTGGACTTAACAATGAGCAGTTCTTC. Its translation is CASSTGLNNEQFF.

Only a few counts were recorded for this clone. The chain employs TRBV5-8 and TRBJ2-1, with D maybe TRBD1 (6 bases). This CDR3 is built from 15 residues. The germline gives CDR1 SGHTS, CDR2 YDEGEE. Trimming cost V 1 base and J 3 bases, with 11 bases left between them. Here the CDR3 DNA reads TGTGCCAGCAGCTTGAGCAGGGGTGGCTACAATGAGCAGTTCTTC. Translated: CASSLSRGGYNEQFF.

This clone was found a few times. CDR3 in DNA: TGTGCCAGCAGCTTGGGGCAGCTAGCCAAAAACATTCAGTACTTC. Protein: CASSLGQLAKNIQYF. The V gene is TRBV5-6, the J gene TRBJ2-4; D is undetermined. CDR3 length equals 15 residues. Germline CDR1 reads SGHDT; CDR2 reads YYEEEE. V was pared by 0 bases and J by 0 bases, with 7 bases between.

The chain links TRBV2 to TRBJ2-7; TRBD2 agrees at 10 bases. Germline V gene data show CDR1 as SNHLY and CDR2 as FYNNEI. This CDR3 has 14 residues. Germline trimming cut 6 bases from V and 3 bases from J; bases unmatched to any gene: 5. The CDR3 DNA follows: TGTGCCAGCAGAGGACTAGCGGTGGACTACGAGCAGTACTTC. Protein sequence: CASRGLAVDYEQYF.

The genes are TRBV30 and TRBJ1-3; D gene uncertain. Germline assignment: CDR1 GTSNPN and CDR2 SVGIG (reference sequence). The CDR3 loop spans 14 amino acids. Trimming pared 3 bases from V and 2 bases from J, leaving 11 bases between. The CDR3 DNA reads as TGTGCCTGGAGAACGGGCTCCCCTGGAAACACCATATATTTT. This sequence encodes CAWRTGSPGNTIYF.

The chain couples TRBV5-1 to TRBJ1-2; 8 bases fit TRBD1. V lost 0 bases to trimming and J lost 8 bases; unmatched junction nucleotides: 9. CDR1 and CDR2 (germline): SGHRS, YFSETQ. The length of the CDR3 is 15 residues. CDR3 sequence reads: CASSLDGQGSGGYTF. The CDR3 bases are TGCGCCAGCAGCTTGGACGGACAGGGCTCCGGAGGCTACACCTTC.

V usage is TRBV19 and J usage is TRBJ2-7; D gene uncertain. The CDR3 contains 14 residues. Trimming shortened V by 6 bases and J by 2 bases, and 14 bases separated the two germline ends. The V gene's germline CDR1 is LNHDA and CDR2 SQIVND (reference sequence). The CDR3 DNA reads as TGTGCCAGTAGCCCGTATAGGGAAACCTACGAGCAGTACTTC. Protein: CASSPYRETYEQYF.

The gene calls are TRBV6-6 and TRBJ2-6; unclear D gene. The CDR3 totals 16 residues. Deletions cut 0 bases from V and 0 bases from J, with 6 bases between. CDR1 MNHNY and CDR2 SVGAGI come from the germline V gene (reference sequence). The CDR3 bases are TGTGCCAGCAGTTACTCTTCGCGCTCTGGGGCCAACGTCCTGACTTTC. Encoded protein: CASSYSSRSGANVLTF.

This clone was found a few times. This chain joins TRBV18 and TRBJ2-3, with D possibly TRBD2 on 5 matching bases. The CDR3 contains 16 residues. V was shortened by 0 bases and J by 1 base, with 11 bases between the two germline ends. Per the germline V gene, CDR1 is KGHSH and CDR2 is LQKENI. CDR3 sequence (DNA): TGTGCCAGCTCACCACCTCGGGGTAGCGGCACAGATACGCAGTATTTT. It encodes CASSPPRGSGTDTQYF.

The chain carries TRBV6-1 and TRBJ2-2; the match to TRBD2 covers 7 bases. This CDR3 spans 14 amino acids. J lost 6 bases, V lost 6 bases, and 7 bases had no gene match. Germline values: CDR1 MNHNS, CDR2 SASEGT. The CDR3 is CASSSILASGELFF. The CDR3 nucleotides are TGTGCCAGCAGCTCAATACTAGCGTCCGGGGAGCTGTTTTTT.

V gene TRBV19 combines with J gene TRBJ2-4; tentative D call: TRBD1 (6 bases). V was trimmed by 5 bases and J by 4 bases, leaving 12 bases between them. CDR1 and CDR2 from the germline V gene are LNHDA and SQIVND (reference sequence). The CDR3 runs to 14 residues. DNA of the CDR3: TGTGCCAGTAGTCCGGGACAAACGAAAAACATTCAGTACTTC. The encoded protein is CASSPGQTKNIQYF.